This TCR beta chain was retrieved from a study of control samples from healthy donors and cancer patients. Generated by immunoSEQ multiplex PCR, the TCRdb table keeps only in-frame clones and is missing some. This table has roughly 450,000 clones, 90% appearing once. The sequenced material came from PBMCs. The origin of this receptor is a man between 35 and 55 years old with head and neck cancer.

The CDR3 here is CASSESTGGAGEQYF. For the CDR3, the DNA is TGCGCCAGCAGTGAGTCGACCGGGGGCGCGGGCGAGCAGTACTTC. The gene calls are TRBV10-1 and TRBJ2-7; possibly TRBD1 or TRBD2 for D (6 bases each). The V gene's germline CDR1 is WNHNN and CDR2 SYGVQD (reference sequence). V lost 0 bases and J 6 bases, leaving 15 bases between the germline ends. The CDR3 extends over 15 amino acids.